Shown below are 3 T cell receptor beta chains from a single sample sequenced in a study of blood T cell repertoires in COVID-19. Only in-frame clones appear in the TCRdb table, and some are missing; sequencing was by immunoSEQ multiplex PCR. Of around 370,000 clones listed, around 91% are singletons. The sample taken for sequencing was peripheral blood. All receptors derive from a woman under 30 who had recovered from COVID-19.

The J gene is TRBJ2-5, the V gene TRBV7-2, with D unclear. This CDR3 comprises 13 residues. Per germline, CDR1 SGHTA and CDR2 FQGNSA. Trimming pared 0 bases from V and 5 bases from J, leaving 7 bases between. The CDR3 DNA reads as TGTGCCAGCAGCTTAGCGATCCGGGAGACCCAGTACTTC. The encoded protein is CASSLAIRETQYF.

The rearrangement links TRBV11-3 to TRBJ1-4; D might be TRBD1 (5 bases). The V and J ends lost 1 base and 0 bases respectively, with 9 bases between them. Germline-derived CDR1 and CDR2 are SGHNT and YENEEA. The CDR3 sequence is 16 residues long. CDR3 DNA sequence: TGTGCCAGCAGCTTAGCGGGGACTTCAACTAATGAAAAACTGTTTTTT. Encoded protein: CASSLAGTSTNEKLFF.

The chain carries TRBV2 and TRBJ1-1, with 7 bases fitting TRBD1. V lost 7 bases, J lost 5 bases, and 10 bases stayed unmatched. CDR1 and CDR2 from the germline V gene are SNHLY and FYNNEI. CDR3 length equals 14 residues. The chain's CDR3 is CASTVSGGRTEAFF. The DNA for the CDR3 is TGTGCCAGCACCGTATCAGGGGGAAGAACTGAAGCTTTCTTT. The complete variable domain, with remaining parts taken from reference TRBV2 and TRBJ1-1, reads EPEVTQTPSHQVTQMGQEVILRCVPISNHLYFYWYRQILGQKVEFLVSFYNNEISEKSEIFDDQFSVERPDGSNFTLKIRSTKLEDSAMYFCASTVSGGRTEAFFGQGTRLTVV.